The clone carrying this TCR beta chain was detected only a few times. Antigen specificity is unknown. This sample was taken from a study of vaccination and CD4 T cells after COVID-19. In the study overall: Cells were stimulated with overlapping spike peptide pools from SARS-CoV-2, HCoV-NL63, HCoV-OC43 and HCoV-229E.

The CDR3 length is 16 residues. V lost 6 bases to trimming and J lost 5 bases; unmatched junction nucleotides: 14. Per the germline V gene, CDR1 is SGHAT and CDR2 is FQNNGV. Sequencing of DNA taken from cultured CD4+ T cells relied on the Oncomine TCR Beta short-read assay. TCRdb used MiXCR to reprocess the PCR reads, holding one entry per CDR3 protein. The table shows approximately 12,000 distinct CDR3 sequences, with 40% to 50% occurring only once. Treatment noted: roughly ten-day PBMC culture with coronavirus spike peptide pools or control peptides (ViraFEST assay). Expansion of antigen-specific T cells with peptide pools by ViraFEST preceded sequencing of TCRs.

The source is a human donor who had recovered from COVID-19. The sample in question was CD4+ T cells from blood, cultured in vitro, obtained before SARS-CoV-2 vaccination. V and J are TRBV11-2 and TRBJ2-5, with 8 bases that match TRBD2. The CDR3 sequence is CASRPIGAGGLETQYF. In DNA, the CDR3 is TGTGCCAGCAGACCCATCGGGGCGGGAGGATTGGAGACCCAGTACTTC. The full variable domain, with the rest looked up from reference TRBV11-2 and TRBJ2-5, is EAGVAQSPRYKIIEKRQSVAFWCNPISGHATLYWYQQILGQGPKLLIQFQNNGVVDDSQLPKDRFSAERLKGVDSTLKIQPAKLEDSAVYLCASRPIGAGGLETQYFGPGTRLLVL.